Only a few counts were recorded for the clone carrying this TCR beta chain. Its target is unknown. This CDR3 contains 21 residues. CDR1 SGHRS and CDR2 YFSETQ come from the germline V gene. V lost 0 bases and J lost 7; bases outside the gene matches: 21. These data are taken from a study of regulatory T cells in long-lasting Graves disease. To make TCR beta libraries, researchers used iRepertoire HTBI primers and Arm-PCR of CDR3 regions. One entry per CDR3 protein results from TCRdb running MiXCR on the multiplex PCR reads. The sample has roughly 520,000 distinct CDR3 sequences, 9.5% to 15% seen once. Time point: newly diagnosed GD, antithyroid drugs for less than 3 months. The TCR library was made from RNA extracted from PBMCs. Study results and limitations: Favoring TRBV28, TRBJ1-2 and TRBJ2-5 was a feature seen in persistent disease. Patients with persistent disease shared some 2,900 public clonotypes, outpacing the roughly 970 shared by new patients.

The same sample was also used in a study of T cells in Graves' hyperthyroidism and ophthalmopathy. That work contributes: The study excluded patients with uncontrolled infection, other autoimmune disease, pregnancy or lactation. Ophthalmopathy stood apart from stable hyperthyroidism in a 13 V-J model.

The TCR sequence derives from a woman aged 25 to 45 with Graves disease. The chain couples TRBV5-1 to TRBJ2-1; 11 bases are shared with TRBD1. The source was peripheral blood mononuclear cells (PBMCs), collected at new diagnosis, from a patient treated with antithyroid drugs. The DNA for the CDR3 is TGCGCCAGCAGCTTGGCTTCGAAATTTAGTAGCGGGACAGGGGGATCGAATGAGCAGTTCTTC. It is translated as CASSLASKFSSGTGGSNEQFF.